This T cell receptor beta chain stems from a study of cytomegalovirus exposure and HLA in healthy donors. PCR primers comprised 60 Vbeta and 13 Jbeta primers. Sequencing used immunoSEQ multiplex PCR; TCRdb keeps in-frame clones, though not all of them. The profile covers approximately 170,000 clones, with approximately 72% appearing a single time and approximately 1.5% taken by the ten largest. This clone has more than one count but fewer than ten. Each donor's status was that of a healthy bone marrow donor. Input material: PBMCs. This TCR came from a man aged 45-65 years in good health and CMV-seronegative.

The CDR3 nucleotides read TGTGCCAGCTCACCTCCGGCTAACTATGGCTACACCTTC. Its protein product is CASSPPANYGYTF. V is TRBV18 and J is TRBJ1-2; D call uncertain. Germline-derived CDR1 and CDR2 are KGHSH and LQKENI. The V gene lost 3 bases and the J gene lost 0 bases, with 5 bases spanning the gap. The CDR3 loop spans 13 amino acids.